This section outlines one T cell receptor (beta chain) sequence together with its context. This sample was taken from a study of blood T cell repertoires in COVID-19. Ages ranged from about 18 to 89 years, with residence in about 23 US areas. The CDR3 is 15 residues long. Trimming cost V 0 bases and J 4 bases; bases outside gene matches: 4. Germline V lookup: CDR1 MGHRA, CDR2 YSYEKL. Some clones are missing from TCRdb's copy, which holds only in-frame ones; the method was immunoSEQ multiplex PCR. Of about 460,000 clones in the sample, 75% to 90% were seen once. Sequencing used PBMCs or T cells enriched from blood (not recorded which). The origin of this receptor is an older woman who had recovered from COVID-19. The chain combines TRBV4-1 with TRBJ2-3, with 7 bases fitting TRBD1. Here the CDR3 reads CASSQEGQGADTQYF. For the CDR3, the DNA is TGCGCCAGCAGCCAAGAGGGGCAGGGGGCAGATACGCAGTATTTT.